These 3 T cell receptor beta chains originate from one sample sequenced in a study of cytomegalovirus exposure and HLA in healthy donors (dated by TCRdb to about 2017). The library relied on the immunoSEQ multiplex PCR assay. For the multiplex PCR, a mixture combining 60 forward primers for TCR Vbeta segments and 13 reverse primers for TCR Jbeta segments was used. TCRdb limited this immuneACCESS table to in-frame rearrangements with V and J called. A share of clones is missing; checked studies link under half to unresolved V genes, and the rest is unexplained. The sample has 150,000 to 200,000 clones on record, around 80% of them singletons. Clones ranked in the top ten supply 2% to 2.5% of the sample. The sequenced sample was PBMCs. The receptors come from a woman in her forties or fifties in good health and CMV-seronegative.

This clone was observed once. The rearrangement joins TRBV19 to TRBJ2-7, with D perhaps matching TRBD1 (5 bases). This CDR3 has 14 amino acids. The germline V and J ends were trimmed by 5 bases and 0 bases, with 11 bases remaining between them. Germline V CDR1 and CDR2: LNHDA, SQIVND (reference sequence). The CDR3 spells CASSQGTTSYEQYF. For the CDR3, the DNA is TGTGCCAGTAGTCAGGGCACTACCTCCTACGAGCAGTACTTC.

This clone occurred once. The CDR3: CASSLALAPRTYEQYF. DNA for the CDR3: TGTGCCAGCAGCTTAGCATTGGCCCCCCGAACCTACGAGCAGTACTTC. The chain is built from TRBV7-9 and TRBJ2-7; D not certain. This CDR3 has 16 residues. CDR1 and CDR2 from the germline V gene are SEHNR and FQNEAQ (reference sequence). Trimming stripped 0 bases from V and 2 bases from J, with 14 bases between.

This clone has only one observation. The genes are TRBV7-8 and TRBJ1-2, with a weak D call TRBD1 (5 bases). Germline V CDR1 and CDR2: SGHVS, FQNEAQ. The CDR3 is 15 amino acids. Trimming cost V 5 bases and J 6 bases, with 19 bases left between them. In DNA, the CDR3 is TGTGCCAGCAGCCAAAGGCCACAGGAACTTGATGGCTACACCTTC. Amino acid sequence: CASSQRPQELDGYTF.